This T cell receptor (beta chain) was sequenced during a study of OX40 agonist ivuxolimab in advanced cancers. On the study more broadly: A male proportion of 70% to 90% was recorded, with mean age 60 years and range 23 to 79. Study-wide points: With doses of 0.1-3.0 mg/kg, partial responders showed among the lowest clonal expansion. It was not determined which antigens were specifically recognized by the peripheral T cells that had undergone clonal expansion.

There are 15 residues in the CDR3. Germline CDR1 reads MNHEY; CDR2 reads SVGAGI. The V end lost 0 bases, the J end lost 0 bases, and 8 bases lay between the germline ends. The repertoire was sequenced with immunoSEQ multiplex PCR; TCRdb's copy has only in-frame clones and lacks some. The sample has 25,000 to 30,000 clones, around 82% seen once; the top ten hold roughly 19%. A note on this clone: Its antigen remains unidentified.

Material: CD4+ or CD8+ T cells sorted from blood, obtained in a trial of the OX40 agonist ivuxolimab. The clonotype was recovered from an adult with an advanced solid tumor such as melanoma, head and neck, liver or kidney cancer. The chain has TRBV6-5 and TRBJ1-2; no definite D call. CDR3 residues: CASSYSVLTNYGYTF. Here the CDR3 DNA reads TGTGCCAGCAGTTACTCTGTACTGACTAACTATGGCTACACCTTC.